The next 5 T cell receptor beta chains were all read from a single sample in a study of graft-versus-host responses after intestinal transplantation. Produced via immunoSEQ multiplex PCR; TCRdb's table is partial and in-frame only. The sample lists just under 65,000 clones; over 90% were seen once. These receptors' antigens are unknown. This specimen was unstimulated CD8+ T cells sorted from spleen or lymph node cells, taken before transplant. All receptors come from a human donor who was the organ donor for an intestinal transplant.

The rearrangement links TRBV7-6 to TRBJ1-1, with 7 bases aligning to TRBD1. Germline CDR1 SGHVS, CDR2 FNYEAQ. This CDR3 is built from 15 residues. V shed 1 base, J shed 3 bases, and the junction held 5 bases outside the gene matches. DNA for the CDR3: TGTGCCAGCAGCTTAGGAGGGGGCGGGTACACTGAAGCTTTCTTT. It codes for CASSLGGGGYTEAFF.

The chain is built from TRBV7-9 and TRBJ1-1, with D tentatively TRBD1 (6 bases). V was trimmed by 2 bases and J by 3 bases, leaving 16 bases between them. This CDR3 contains 16 residues. Germline V CDR1 and CDR2: SEHNR, FQNEAQ (reference sequence). CDR3 nucleotides: TGTGCCAGCAGCTTACCGGTCTGGGGGGGCCACACTGAAGCTTTCTTT. This translates into CASSLPVWGGHTEAFF. Looking up the rest from reference TRBV7-9 and TRBJ1-1 gives the full variable domain: DTGVSQNPRHKITKRGQNVTFRCDPISEHNRLYWYRQTLGQGPEFLTYFQNEAQLEKSRLLSDRFSAERPKGSFSTLEIQRTEQGDSAMYLCASSLPVWGGHTEAFFGQGTRLTVV.

The rearrangement uses TRBV6-5 and TRBJ2-2; D is ambiguous. CDR1 is MNHEY and CDR2 is SVGAGI in the germline V gene. V was trimmed by 4 bases and J by 5 bases, leaving 14 bases between them. The CDR3 sequence is 15 residues long. CDR3 DNA: TGTGCCAGCAGTTTCCGGGTCCGTCGGACCGGGGAGCTGTTTTTT. This translates into CASSFRVRRTGELFF.

This chain uses TRBV7-3 with TRBJ1-1, with a tentative D call TRBD1 (5 bases). From germline, CDR1 is SGHTA and CDR2 FQGTGA. The CDR3 loop spans 13 amino acids. V was shortened by 0 bases and J by 4 bases, with 6 bases between the two germline ends. Here the CDR3 reads CASSLTGGTEAFF. The CDR3 coding sequence is TGTGCCAGCAGCTTAACCGGGGGCACTGAAGCTTTCTTT.

The count of this clone is one. The V call is TRBV7-2, the J call TRBJ2-1; a possible D gene is TRBD2 (6 bases). The V end lost 1 base, the J end lost 10 bases, and 11 bases lay between the germline ends. Germline V gene lookup returns CDR1 SGHTA and CDR2 FQGNSA. The CDR3 length is 13 residues. For the CDR3, the DNA is TGTGCCAGCAGCTTAGGCGGGGACGGGGAGCAGTTCTTC. It encodes CASSLGGDGEQFF.